Below, 5 T cell receptor beta chains from the same sample are listed, as sequenced in a study of control samples from healthy donors and cancer patients. TCRdb's table, derived via immunoSEQ multiplex PCR, lists solely in-frame clones and lacks some. The data contain around 130,000 clones, roughly 90% of them singletons. The sequenced material came from blood. The receptors stem from a man aged 50-59 years in good health.

The chain joins TRBV12-5 to TRBJ2-7; possibly TRBD1 for D (5 bases). The V end was cut by 1 base, the J end by 5 bases, with 12 bases between. The CDR3 runs 14 residues. The germline V gene encodes CDR1 LGHNT and CDR2 FRNRAP. The CDR3 here is CASGLGTGGNEQYF. In nucleotides, the CDR3 is TGTGCTAGTGGTTTGGGCACAGGCGGCAACGAGCAGTACTTC.

The chain is built from TRBV10-1 and TRBJ2-1, with a weak D call TRBD2 (6 bases). There are 16 residues in the CDR3. Germline V lookup: CDR1 WNHNN, CDR2 SYGVQD (reference sequence). V was clipped by 1 base and J by 3 bases, with 13 bases between them. This CDR3 is CASSEFLGGSYNEQFF. The CDR3 DNA follows: TGCGCCAGCAGTGAGTTTCTTGGGGGGAGCTACAATGAGCAGTTCTTC.

This chain joins TRBV6-2 or TRBV6-3 and TRBJ2-6; the D gene is possibly TRBD1 (5 bases). V was trimmed by 4 bases and J by 2 bases, leaving 9 bases between them. This CDR3 is 15 amino acids long. Per the germline V gene, CDR1 is MNHEY and CDR2 is SVGEGT. CDR3 nucleotides: TGTGCCAGCAGTTTCAGGGTGACTGGGGCCAACGTCCTGACTTTC. The encoded protein is CASSFRVTGANVLTF.

V is TRBV6-1 and J is TRBJ2-3; 8 nucleotides align to TRBD2. The CDR3 runs 15 residues. Germline V CDR1 and CDR2: MNHNS, SASEGT. The V and J ends lost 3 bases and 1 base, in that order; junction bases with no gene match: 3. The CDR3 region has the DNA TGTGCCAGCAGTGATAGCGGGGTTCGCACAGATACGCAGTATTTT. It specifies CASSDSGVRTDTQYF.

This chain connects TRBV4-1 to TRBJ2-6; 9 positions match TRBD2. Germline V gives CDR1 MGHRA, CDR2 YSYEKL. V lost 8 bases to trimming and J lost 4 bases; unmatched junction nucleotides: 12. The CDR3 runs 17 residues. CDR3 protein: CASASGGGAAGANVLTF. In nucleotides, the CDR3 is TGCGCCAGCGCATCGGGCGGGGGGGCCGCCGGGGCCAACGTCCTGACTTTC.